This TCR beta chain came from a study of T cells after yellow fever vaccination. In TCRdb, the 5' RACE reads were re-called with MiXCR into one record per CDR3 protein. The top ten hold 25% to 30% of the sample, which has roughly 50,000 distinct CDR3 sequences, roughly 7.3% seen once. General study results and limits: The bulk population could contribute abundant contaminating clonotypes to FACS-sorted repertoires. Though weaker, the secondary response peaked faster, on day 5 versus 15. Primary-vaccination clones mostly resurfaced post-booster (nearly 97% CD4, 85% to 90% CD8).

Points on this clonotype: No antigen is known for it. At one boundary the junction diverges from the germline segment, which might be a read error.

CDR1 SGHTA and CDR2 FQGTGA come from the germline V gene. The CDR3 covers 13 residues. The sequence derives from a man between 18 and 35 years old who received the YFV17D yellow fever vaccine. J is TRBJ2-2 and V is TRBV7-3; possibly TRBD1 for D (7 bases). The sample here was CD8+ T cells sorted from PBMCs, taken more than 13 days after the first yellow fever vaccination. The CDR3 nucleotides are TGTGCCAATACGGGACTGAACACAGGGGTGCTGTTTTTT. Protein product: CANTGLNTGVLFF.